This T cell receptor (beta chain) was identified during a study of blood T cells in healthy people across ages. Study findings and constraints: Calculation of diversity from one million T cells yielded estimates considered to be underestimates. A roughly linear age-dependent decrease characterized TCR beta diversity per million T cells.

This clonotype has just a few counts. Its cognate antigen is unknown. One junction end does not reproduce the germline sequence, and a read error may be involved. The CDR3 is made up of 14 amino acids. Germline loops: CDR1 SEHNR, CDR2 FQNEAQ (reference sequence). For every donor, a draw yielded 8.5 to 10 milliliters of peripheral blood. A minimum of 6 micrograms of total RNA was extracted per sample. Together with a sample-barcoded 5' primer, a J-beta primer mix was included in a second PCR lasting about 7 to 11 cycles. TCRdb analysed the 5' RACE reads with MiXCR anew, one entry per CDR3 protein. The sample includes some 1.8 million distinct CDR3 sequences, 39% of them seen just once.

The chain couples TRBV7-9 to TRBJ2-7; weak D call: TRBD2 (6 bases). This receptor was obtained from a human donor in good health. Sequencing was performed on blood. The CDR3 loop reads CASRLGDLSYEQYF. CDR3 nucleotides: TGTGCCAGCAGATTAGGGGACTTATCCTACGAACAGTACTTC.